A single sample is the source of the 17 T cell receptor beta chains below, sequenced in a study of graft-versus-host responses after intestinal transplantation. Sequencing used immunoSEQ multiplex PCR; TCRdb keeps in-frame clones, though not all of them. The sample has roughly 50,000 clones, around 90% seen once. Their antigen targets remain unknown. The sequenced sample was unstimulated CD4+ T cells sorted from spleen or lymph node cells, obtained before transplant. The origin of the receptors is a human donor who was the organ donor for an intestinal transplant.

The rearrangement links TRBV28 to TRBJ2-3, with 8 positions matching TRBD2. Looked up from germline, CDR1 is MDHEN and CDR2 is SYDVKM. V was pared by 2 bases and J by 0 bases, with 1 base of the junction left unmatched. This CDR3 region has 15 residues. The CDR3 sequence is CASSLPSGSTDTQYF. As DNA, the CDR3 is TGTGCCAGCAGTTTACCTAGCGGGAGCACAGATACGCAGTATTTT.

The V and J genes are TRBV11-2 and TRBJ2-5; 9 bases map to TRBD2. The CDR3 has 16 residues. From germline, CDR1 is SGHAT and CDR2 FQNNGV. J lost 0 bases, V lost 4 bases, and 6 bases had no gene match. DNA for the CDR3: TGTGCCAGCAGCTCAGGACTAGCGAGCGACCAAGAGACCCAGTACTTC. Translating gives CASSSGLASDQETQYF.

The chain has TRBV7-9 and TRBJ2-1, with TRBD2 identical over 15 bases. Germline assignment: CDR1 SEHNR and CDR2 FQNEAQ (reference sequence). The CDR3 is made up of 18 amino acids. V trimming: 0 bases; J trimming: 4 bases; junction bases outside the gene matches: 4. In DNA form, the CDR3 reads TGTGCCAGCAGCTTAGCGGGGACTAGCGGGGGGACTTACAATGAGCAGTTCTTC. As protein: CASSLAGTSGGTYNEQFF.

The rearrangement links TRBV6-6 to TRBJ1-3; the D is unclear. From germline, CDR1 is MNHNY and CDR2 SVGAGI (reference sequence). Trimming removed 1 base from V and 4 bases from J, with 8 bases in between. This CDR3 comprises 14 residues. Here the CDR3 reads CASSYWPIGNTIYF. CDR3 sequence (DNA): TGTGCCAGCAGTTACTGGCCGATCGGAAACACCATATATTTT.

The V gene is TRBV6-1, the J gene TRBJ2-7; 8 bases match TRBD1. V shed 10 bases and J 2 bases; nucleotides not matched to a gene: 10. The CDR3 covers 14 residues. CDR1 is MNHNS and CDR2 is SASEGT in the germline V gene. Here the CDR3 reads CATQPGTGTYEQYF. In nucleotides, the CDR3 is TGTGCCACCCAACCCGGGACAGGAACCTACGAGCAGTACTTC.

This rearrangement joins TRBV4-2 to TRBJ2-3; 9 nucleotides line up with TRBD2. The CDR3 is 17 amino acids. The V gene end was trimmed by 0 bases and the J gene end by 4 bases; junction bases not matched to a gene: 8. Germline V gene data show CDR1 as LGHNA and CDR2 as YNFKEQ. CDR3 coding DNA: TGTGCCAGCAGCCAAGATCCCCCTAGCGGGAATTCAGATACGCAGTATTTT. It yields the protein CASSQDPPSGNSDTQYF.

DNA for the CDR3: TGTGCCAGCAGTCCCCTCCGGGGCGACAGGTCCCACGAGCAGTACTTC. It encodes CASSPLRGDRSHEQYF. The V and J genes are TRBV27 and TRBJ2-7; weak D call: TRBD1 (6 bases). The germline V gene has CDR1 MNHEY and CDR2 SMNVEV (reference sequence). The CDR3 length is 16 residues. V was trimmed by 5 bases and J by 5 bases, leaving 22 bases between them.

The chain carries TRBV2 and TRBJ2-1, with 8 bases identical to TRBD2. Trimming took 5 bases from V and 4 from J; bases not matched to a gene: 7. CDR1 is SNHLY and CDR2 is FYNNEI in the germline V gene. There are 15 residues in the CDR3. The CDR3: CASSPPSGLYNEQFF. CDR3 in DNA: TGTGCCAGCAGTCCCCCTAGCGGGCTTTACAATGAGCAGTTCTTC.

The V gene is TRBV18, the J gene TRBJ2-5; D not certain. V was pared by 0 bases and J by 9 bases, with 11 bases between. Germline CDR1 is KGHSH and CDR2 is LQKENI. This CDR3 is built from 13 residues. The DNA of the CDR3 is TGTGCCAGCTCACCACCACGGGCCGGATCCCAGTACTTC. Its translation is CASSPPRAGSQYF.

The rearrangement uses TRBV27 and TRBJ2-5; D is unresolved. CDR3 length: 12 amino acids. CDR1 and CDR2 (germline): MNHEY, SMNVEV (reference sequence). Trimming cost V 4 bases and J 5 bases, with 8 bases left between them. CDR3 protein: CASSSPGETQYF. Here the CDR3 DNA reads TGTGCCAGCAGTTCCCCCGGGGAGACCCAGTACTTC.

The CDR3 region is CASSLPSFGANVLTF. The CDR3 DNA sequence: TGTGCCAGCAGTCTCCCGTCCTTTGGGGCCAACGTCCTGACTTTC. The chain uses TRBV28 and TRBJ2-6; D is undetermined. Germline V gives CDR1 MDHEN, CDR2 SYDVKM. Trimming pared 5 bases from V and 3 bases from J, leaving 11 bases between. The CDR3 has 15 amino acids.

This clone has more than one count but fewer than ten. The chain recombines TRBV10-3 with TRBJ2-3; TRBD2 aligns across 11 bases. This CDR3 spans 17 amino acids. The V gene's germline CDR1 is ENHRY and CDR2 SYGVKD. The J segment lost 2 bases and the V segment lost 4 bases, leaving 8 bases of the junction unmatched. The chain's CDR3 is CAISGGTSGTLTDTQYF. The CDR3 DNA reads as TGTGCCATCAGTGGGGGGACTAGCGGCACCCTCACAGATACGCAGTATTTT.

For the CDR3, the DNA is TGTGCCAGCAGCCCGGGACTAGCGGGAAGCTTGCATACGCAGTATTTT. Residues: CASSPGLAGSLHTQYF. V is TRBV7-9 and J is TRBJ2-3; 13 bases fit TRBD2. Trimming cost V 5 bases and J 7 bases; bases outside gene matches: 9. This CDR3 has 16 amino acids. Germline CDR1 is SEHNR and CDR2 is FQNEAQ (reference sequence).

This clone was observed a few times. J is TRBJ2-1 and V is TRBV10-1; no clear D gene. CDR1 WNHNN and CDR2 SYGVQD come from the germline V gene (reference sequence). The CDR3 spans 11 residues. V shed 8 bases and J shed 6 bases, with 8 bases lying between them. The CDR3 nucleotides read TGCGCCAGCTCTGTGTTCAATGAGCAGTTCTTC. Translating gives CASSVFNEQFF.

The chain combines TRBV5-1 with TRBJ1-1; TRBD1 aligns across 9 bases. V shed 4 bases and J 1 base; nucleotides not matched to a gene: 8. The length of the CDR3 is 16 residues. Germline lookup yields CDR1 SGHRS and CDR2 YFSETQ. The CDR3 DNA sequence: TGCGCCAGCAGCAAAGGGACAGGGAACGCGAACACTGAAGCTTTCTTT. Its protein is CASSKGTGNANTEAFF.

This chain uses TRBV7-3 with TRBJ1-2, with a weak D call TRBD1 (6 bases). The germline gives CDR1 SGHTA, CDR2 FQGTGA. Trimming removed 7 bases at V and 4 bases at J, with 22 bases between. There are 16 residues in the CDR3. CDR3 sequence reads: CASTPLRGGMAYGYTF. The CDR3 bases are TGTGCCAGCACCCCACTTAGGGGGGGAATGGCCTATGGCTACACCTTC.

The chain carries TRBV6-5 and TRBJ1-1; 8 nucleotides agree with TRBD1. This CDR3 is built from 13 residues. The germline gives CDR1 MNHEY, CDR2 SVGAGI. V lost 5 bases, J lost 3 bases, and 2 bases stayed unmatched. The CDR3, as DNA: TGTGCCAGCAGTGAACAGGGGGACACTGAAGCTTTCTTT. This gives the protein CASSEQGDTEAFF.